This T cell receptor (beta chain) comes out of a study of neurological immune-mediated disorders. Study findings and constraints: The study found no CDR3 amino acid sequences shared by expanded clones across subjects, suggesting private repertoires in all groups.

Germline assignment: CDR1 LNHNV and CDR2 YYDKDF (reference sequence). This CDR3 region has 15 residues. The V and J ends lost 0 bases and 4 bases, in that order; junction bases with no gene match: 3. The team produced cDNA through 5'RACE using 10-nucleotide random UMIs. Whenever a sequencing run was performed, it yielded over 190 million TCR-beta sequences from 15-18 subjects. TCRdb ran MiXCR on the 5' RACE reads and lists one entry per CDR3 protein. Here the sample spans roughly 15,000 distinct CDR3 sequences, roughly 13% being singletons. For sorted libraries, the input was about 960,000 CD4+ or CD8+ T cells. Sample share makes this clonotype medium-sized (0.01 to 0.1%). Its specificity is not known.

The V gene is TRBV15, the J gene TRBJ1-5, with TRBD1 identical over 7 bases. The sequence came from a female donor with HTLV-1-associated myelopathy (HAM/TSP). What was sequenced was CD8+ T cells from blood. CDR3 in DNA: TGTGCCACCAGCAGAGACAGGGGGATAAATCAGCCCCAGCATTTT. Its protein product is CATSRDRGINQPQHF.